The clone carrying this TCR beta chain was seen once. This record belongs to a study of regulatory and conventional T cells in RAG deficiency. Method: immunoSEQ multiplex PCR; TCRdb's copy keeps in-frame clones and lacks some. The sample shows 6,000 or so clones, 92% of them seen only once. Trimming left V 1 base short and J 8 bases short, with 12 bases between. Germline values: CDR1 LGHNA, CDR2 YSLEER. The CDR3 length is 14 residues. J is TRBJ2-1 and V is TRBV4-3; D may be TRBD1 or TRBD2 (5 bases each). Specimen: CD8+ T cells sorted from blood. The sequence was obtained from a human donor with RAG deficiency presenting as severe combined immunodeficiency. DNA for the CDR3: TGCGCCAGCAGCCAAGCCGGGACGCTCCATGAGCAGTTCTTC. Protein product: CASSQAGTLHEQFF.